This T cell receptor (beta chain) was retrieved from a study of sequential checkpoint blockade in melanoma (dated by TCRdb to about 2019). Context from the whole study: Patients were assigned by 1:1 randomization to either first-line nivolumab followed by ipilimumab (arm A) or ipilimumab followed by nivolumab (arm B). Maintenance nivolumab came after both trial sequences.

Interpreted using the paper, the treatment or condition label stands for: randomized to nivolumab then ipilimumab (arm A) or the reverse (arm B). None of the patients in the trial had previously been given DNA-damaging chemotherapy. A FACS Aria II flow cytometer was used to sort live CD3+CD8+ cells that were negative for CD19 and CD56 from thawed PBMCs. Samples came from patients with melanoma in CheckMate 064, a randomized, open-label phase II trial of sequential checkpoint blockade. Peripheral blood mononuclear cells were collected by leukapheresis, purified using Ficoll-Paque, and frozen in human serum containing roughly 9.4% DMSO. Right after sorting, the blood CD3+CD8+ cells were verified to be >95% pure, and DNA extraction followed. TCRbeta CDR3 regions were immunosequenced from genomic DNA with the immunoSEQ Assay. Before high-throughput sequencing, genomic DNA was amplified using bias-controlled multiplex PCR. For the original study's pipeline: To quantify the absolute abundance of each unique TCRbeta CDR3 region, the sequences were collapsed and filtered. Clonality was defined as 1 minus Pielou's evenness and was calculated using productive rearrangements only. Clones with significantly greater frequencies in on-treatment versus baseline samples were identified using a previously published method. Drawn from immuneACCESS, this table holds only the in-frame rearrangements with V and J called that TCRdb kept. Clones are partly lost; checked studies trace under half to an unresolved V gene and leave the rest unexplained. V, J and clone size are taken as reported in that table, and D and trimming were inferred from the DNA itself. The sample contains around 18,000 clones, around two thirds of them found a single time. The top ten constitute about 12% of the sample.

The research as a whole found: The response-prediction model combining TCR metrics and mutation burden needs validation in larger, independent patient cohorts.

In regard to this clone: What antigen it recognizes has not been identified. Within one base of it there is no much larger clone, and no base qualities were kept.

Sequences were derived from CD8+ T cells sorted from blood (inferred from file names), sampled from a patient given nivolumab and ipilimumab in sequence. The TCR comes from a human donor with melanoma.

DNA sequence: TGTGCCAGCCGGACAGGGGGCTACACTGAAGCTTTCTTT. It translates to CASRTGGYTEAFF. The rearrangement combines TRBV19 with TRBJ1-1, with 11 junctional bases fitting TRBD1. CDR1 and CDR2, looked up from the germline V gene (reference sequence), are LNHDA and SQIVND. From V the trimming removes 9 bases and from J it removes 3 bases, while the gene matches leave 3 bases of the junction unaccounted for. The CDR3, cysteine through phenylalanine, is 13 amino acids long. Only the CDR3 part of the read is kept: 39 bases, read in frame from the first base. The reference TRBV19 and TRBJ1-1 proteins fill in what lies around the CDR3, so the full variable domain reads DGGITQSPKYLFRKEGQNVTLSCEQNLNHDAMYWYRQDPGQGLRLIYYSQIVNDFQKGDIAEGYSVSREKKESFPLTVTSAQKNPTAFYLCASRTGGYTEAFFGQGTRLTVV.